This T cell receptor (beta chain) emerged from a study of cytomegalovirus exposure and HLA in healthy donors. PCR employed 60 Vbeta and 13 Jbeta primers. The repertoire was sequenced with immunoSEQ multiplex PCR; TCRdb's copy has only in-frame clones and lacks some. The sample lists around 200,000 clones, 83% occurring once. This CDR3 has 18 amino acids. Trimming pared 5 bases from V and 0 bases from J, leaving 20 bases between. Per germline, CDR1 SEHNR and CDR2 FQNEAQ (reference sequence). The chain combines TRBV7-9 with TRBJ1-5; unclear D gene. The clonotype comes from a man aged 50-60 years in good health and CMV-seronegative. Sequencing input: PBMCs. In nucleotides, the CDR3 is TGTGCCAGCAGCCCAGGCCGCATCGGCAGTTTTAGCAATCAGCCCCAGCATTTT. It yields the protein CASSPGRIGSFSNQPQHF.